The 15 T cell receptor beta chains in this list originate from one sample, sequenced in a study of T cell repertoires in cytomegalovirus infection. No antigen has been assigned to these receptors. MiXCR was run by TCRdb on the reads, yielding one entry per CDR3 protein. The sample has roughly 990,000 distinct CDR3 sequences, approximately 31% seen once. The sample was cultured CD8+ T cells from PBMCs, taken from culture after CMV antigen stimulation. These receptors were obtained from a human donor in good health (CMV status not recorded). Some clones in this sample may be carry-over from other donors' samples.

Of note for this clonotype: One end of the junction does not line up with germline, which may come from a read error. The rearrangement joins TRBV7-3 to TRBJ2-2; the D gene is possibly TRBD2 (5 bases). The CDR3 covers 18 residues. The germline V gene has CDR1 SGHTA and CDR2 FQGTGA. CDR3 coding DNA: TGTGCCAGCAGCTTAGCCGATGTTGGGGAGTCGAACACCGGGGAGCTGTATTTT. Amino acids: CASSLADVGESNTGELYF.

This CDR3 reads CASRAEASGNTEAFF. CDR3 nucleotides: TGTGCCAGCAGGGCCGAGGCGTCGGGGAACACTGAAGCTTTCTTT. The chain carries TRBV7-9 and TRBJ1-1; D remains unclear. Germline V gene lookup returns CDR1 SEHNR and CDR2 FQNEAQ (reference sequence). The CDR3 has 15 residues. Trimming removed 6 bases from V and 1 base from J, with 15 bases in between.

The chain has TRBV6-6 and TRBJ2-3; 8 positions match TRBD2. The ends lost 7 bases at V and 4 bases at J; junction bases unmatched: 13. Germline V lookup: CDR1 MNHNY, CDR2 SVGAGI (reference sequence). The CDR3 runs 16 residues. The chain's CDR3 is CASTLQLAAPADTQYF. The CDR3 nucleotides read TGTGCCAGCACACTCCAACTAGCGGCCCCAGCAGATACGCAGTATTTT.

The J gene is TRBJ2-1, the V gene TRBV28; D might be TRBD2 (5 bases). Trimming cost V 4 bases and J 6 bases, with 13 bases left between them. The germline V gene has CDR1 MDHEN and CDR2 SYDVKM. CDR3 length: 14 residues. CDR3 sequence (DNA): TGTGCCAGCAGTTCCAGACTATTGGGCAATGAGCAGTTCTTC. Its translation is CASSSRLLGNEQFF.

This clonotype was seen at least ten times. This chain joins TRBV12-3 or TRBV12-4 and TRBJ2-2, with 9 bases identical to TRBD2. With 6 bases clipped from V and 3 bases from J, the junction kept 5 bases outside the gene matches. This CDR3 has 15 amino acids. CDR3 amino acids: CASSRGRAYTGELFF. As DNA, the CDR3 is TGTGCCAGCAGCCGCGGGAGGGCTTACACCGGGGAGCTGTTTTTT.

This clonotype was observed a handful of times. This chain uses TRBV27 with TRBJ2-7; TRBD2 matches at 11 bases. Unmatched junction bases numbered 4, after V lost 2 bases and J lost 4 bases. The germline V gene encodes CDR1 MNHEY and CDR2 SMNVEV (reference sequence). CDR3 size: 15 residues. The CDR3 here is CASSLMGLAAYEQYF. The CDR3 bases are TGTGCCAGCAGTTTAATGGGACTAGCGGCTTACGAGCAGTACTTC.

At least ten counts were recorded for this clonotype. The genes are TRBV4-3 and TRBJ2-1, with D possibly being TRBD2 (7 bases). The V and J ends lost 0 bases and 1 base respectively, with 10 bases between them. Germline V CDR1 and CDR2: LGHNA, YSLEER. This CDR3 contains 16 residues. CDR3 in amino acids: CASSQEGGGSYNEQFF. Here the CDR3 DNA reads TGCGCCAGCAGCCAAGAGGGAGGGGGTTCCTACAATGAGCAGTTCTTC.

The V gene is TRBV11-3, the J gene TRBJ2-2; D ambiguous. The CDR3 runs to 13 residues. From germline, CDR1 is SGHNT and CDR2 YENEEA. Trimming left V 5 bases short and J 7 bases short, with 11 bases between. The DNA of the CDR3 is TGTGCCAGCAGCCACTGGGCCCTCGGGGAGCTGTTTTTT. Residues: CASSHWALGELFF.

This clonotype came up a few times. V is TRBV5-6 and J is TRBJ1-4; D gene uncertain. Germline-derived CDR1 and CDR2 are SGHDT and YYEEEE. The length of the CDR3 is 16 residues. Trimming shortened V by 0 bases and J by 0 bases, and 9 bases separated the two germline ends. The CDR3 DNA is TGTGCCAGCAGCTTGGGTGGTGGACCAACTAATGAAAAACTGTTTTTT. Translated: CASSLGGGPTNEKLFF.

This clonotype was observed many times. This chain uses TRBV7-2 with TRBJ1-5, with 7 bases fitting TRBD1. The germline V gene encodes CDR1 SGHTA and CDR2 FQGNSA. J lost 7 bases, V lost 4 bases, and 13 bases had no gene match. There are 16 residues in the CDR3. CDR3 in amino acids: CASSSQDRPAGQPQHF. CDR3 sequence (DNA): TGTGCCAGCAGCTCCCAGGACAGGCCCGCGGGGCAGCCCCAGCATTTT.

Regarding this clonotype: Since a much larger clone is just one base distant, this may be a read error. Since no conserved phenylalanine or tryptophan closes the CDR3, a read error is the likely cause. This rearrangement joins TRBV10-3 to TRBJ2-1, with 9 bases that match TRBD1. This CDR3 spans 18 amino acids. V shed 1 base, J shed 4 bases, and the junction held 11 bases outside the gene matches. Germline loops: CDR1 ENHRY, CDR2 SYGVKD. The CDR3 loop reads CAISEWTGDNLLYNEQFL. The CDR3 DNA sequence: TGTGCCATCAGTGAGTGGACAGGGGACAACCTCCTTTACAATGAGCAGTTCTTA.

This clonotype was seen more than once but under ten times. The V call is TRBV7-9, the J call TRBJ2-7; D perhaps matches TRBD2 (6 bases). Between the trimmed V and J ends, which lost 2 bases and 6 bases, there was a span of 11 bases. This CDR3 comprises 13 residues. Germline loops: CDR1 SEHNR, CDR2 FQNEAQ (reference sequence). CDR3 nucleotide sequence: TGTGCCAGCAGCTTACCCTCCGGGGGCGAGCAGTACGTC. Translated: CASSLPSGGEQYV.

This clonotype was seen a single time. The gene calls are TRBV9 and TRBJ1-2; weak D call: TRBD1 (6 bases). Between the trimmed V and J ends, which lost 4 bases and 2 bases, there was a span of 24 bases. The CDR3 runs to 18 residues. Germline V lookup: CDR1 SGDLS, CDR2 YYNGEE. DNA of the CDR3: TGTGCCAGCAGCCCGAAACCGGGGGTTTACAGGGCCAACTATGGCTACACCTTC. Its protein product is CASSPKPGVYRANYGYTF.

Comments on this clonotype: A read error may produce the germline difference seen at one junction end. The CDR3 DNA is TGTGCCAACAGTGACTATCCCTGGACCGCCGATAGCAATCAGCCCCAGCATTTT. As protein: CANSDYPWTADSNQPQHF. The V call is TRBV6-1, the J call TRBJ1-5; no reliable D call. The CDR3 runs 18 residues. Germline V gene lookup returns CDR1 MNHNS and CDR2 SASEGT.

J is TRBJ2-1 and V is TRBV9; 9 positions match TRBD2. This CDR3 has 15 residues. Per germline, CDR1 SGDLS and CDR2 YYNGEE. V shed 0 bases and J 9 bases; nucleotides not matched to a gene: 7. The CDR3 DNA reads TGTGCCAGCAGCGTAGTAATAGCGGGGGAGGGTGAGCAGTTCTTC. It is translated as CASSVVIAGEGEQFF.